This passage covers 13 T cell receptor beta chains from one sample sequenced in a study of blood T cell repertoires in COVID-19. Produced via immunoSEQ multiplex PCR; TCRdb's table is partial and in-frame only. The sample carries 300,000 or so clones, roughly 90% recorded once. Material: PBMCs or T cells enriched from blood (not recorded which). The receptors derive from a woman aged 50 to 60 who had been exposed to COVID-19.

This chain joins TRBV4-1 and TRBJ2-4, with D perhaps matching TRBD2 (6 bases). CDR3 size: 17 residues. Trimming removed 1 base from V and 0 bases from J, with 13 bases in between. CDR1 is MGHRA, CDR2 YSYEKL, per germline. CDR3 sequence (DNA): TGCGCCAGCAGCCAAGGTTCTTACGGGGGAGCCAAAAACATTCAGTACTTC. Protein product: CASSQGSYGGAKNIQYF.

This chain uses TRBV20-1 with TRBJ1-1, with unresolved D. Trimming took off 0 bases at V and 7 bases at J, with 6 bases between the two ends. From germline, CDR1 is DFQATT and CDR2 SNEGSKA (reference sequence). The CDR3 sequence is 11 residues long. CDR3 nucleotides: TGCAGTGCTAGAGATACGGTTGAAGCTTTCTTT. Protein: CSARDTVEAFF.

The V and J genes are TRBV5-1 and TRBJ2-2; no definite D call. This CDR3 is built from 16 residues. The germline V and J ends were trimmed by 4 bases and 2 bases, with 15 bases remaining between them. Germline V gene data show CDR1 as SGHRS and CDR2 as YFSETQ. CDR3 nucleotide sequence: TGCGCCAGCAGCCCAACGGTGGCAGGTAACACCGGGGAGCTGTTTTTT. This sequence encodes CASSPTVAGNTGELFF.

This chain links TRBV18 with TRBJ1-3; 8 bases are shared with TRBD1. The CDR3 loop spans 16 amino acids. Per the germline V gene, CDR1 is KGHSH and CDR2 is LQKENI. V lost 8 bases, J lost 0 bases, and 9 bases stayed unmatched. CDR3 DNA: TGTGCCAGCCGAATCGGACAGGGAAACTCTGGAAACACCATATATTTT. Its protein is CASRIGQGNSGNTIYF. The full variable domain, in which reference TRBV18 and TRBJ1-3 provide the parts outside the CDR3, is NAGVMQNPRHLVRRRGQEARLRCSPMKGHSHVYWYRQLPEEGLKFMVYLQKENIIDESGMPKERFSAEFPKEGPSILRIQQVVRGDSAAYFCASRIGQGNSGNTIYFGEGSWLTVV.

This chain connects TRBV28 to TRBJ2-1; D perhaps matches TRBD1 (6 bases). The CDR3 runs 17 residues. CDR1 MDHEN and CDR2 SYDVKM come from the germline V gene. The germline V and J ends were trimmed by 5 bases and 0 bases, with 17 bases remaining between them. The CDR3 region is CASSLVGGVNSYNEQFF. The DNA for the CDR3 is TGTGCCAGCAGTCTAGTAGGGGGAGTAAACTCCTACAATGAGCAGTTCTTC.

This chain joins TRBV5-4 and TRBJ2-5; 9 nucleotides align to TRBD1. Germline CDR1 SGHNT, CDR2 YYREEE (reference sequence). J gave up 2 bases and V 3 bases, and 14 bases lay outside the gene matches. This CDR3 is built from 18 residues. CDR3 sequence: CASSYLAGTGTQQETQYF. CDR3 DNA sequence: TGTGCCAGCAGCTACCTCGCCGGGACAGGGACACAACAAGAGACCCAGTACTTC.

The V gene is TRBV29-1, the J gene TRBJ2-4; the match to TRBD1 covers 10 bases. Germline CDR1 and CDR2: SQVTM and ANQGSEA. The length of the CDR3 is 16 residues. J lost 3 bases, V lost 7 bases, and 12 bases had no gene match. CDR3 loop: CSAQDGTGDIKNIQYF. The DNA of the CDR3 is TGCAGCGCCCAAGATGGGACAGGGGATATCAAAAACATTCAGTACTTC.

The chain joins TRBV4-1 to TRBJ2-7; TRBD1 agrees at 11 bases. Germline CDR1 reads MGHRA; CDR2 reads YSYEKL. V gave up 3 bases and J gave up 2 bases; unmatched junction bases: 6. The CDR3 is 16 residues long. In DNA form, the CDR3 reads TGCGCCAGCAGCCAGCTCGGGACAGGGGGAACCTACGAGCAGTACTTC. It yields the protein CASSQLGTGGTYEQYF.

The rearrangement links TRBV6-1 to TRBJ2-3, with D perhaps TRBD2 (5 bases). V lost 4 bases and J 2 bases, leaving 19 bases between the germline ends. This CDR3 is built from 17 residues. CDR1 is MNHNS, CDR2 SASEGT, per germline. CDR3 residues: CASSGTDPSTITDTQYF. CDR3 in DNA: TGTGCCAGCAGTGGGACCGACCCATCGACTATCACAGATACGCAGTATTTT.

This rearrangement joins TRBV12-3 or TRBV12-4 to TRBJ2-7; D unclear. V lost 5 bases to trimming and J lost 3 bases, with 8 bases between them. There are 12 residues in the CDR3. CDR3 sequence: CASSKPGYEQYF. CDR3 bases: TGTGCCAGCAGTAAGCCAGGCTACGAGCAGTACTTC.

In its sample, this clone was seen a few times. This rearrangement joins TRBV14 to TRBJ2-1; 15 bases are a match to TRBD2. The CDR3 is made up of 17 amino acids. The V segment lost 4 bases and the J segment 9 bases; nucleotides outside the gene matches: 10. Germline V gene data show CDR1 as SGHDN and CDR2 as FVKESK. Here the CDR3 DNA reads TGTGCCAGCAGCCGCGACCGGACTAGCGGGGGGGCGATTGAGCAGTTCTTC. Encoded protein: CASSRDRTSGGAIEQFF.

This rearrangement joins TRBV27 to TRBJ1-6; no reliable D call. Germline V lookup: CDR1 MNHEY, CDR2 SMNVEV (reference sequence). The length of the CDR3 is 12 residues. The V end lost 6 bases, the J end lost 10 bases, and 10 bases lay between the germline ends. The CDR3 protein is CASSAPPSPLHF. CDR3 coding DNA: TGTGCCAGCAGCGCGCCCCCATCACCCCTCCACTTT.

This clone was seen only once. The rearrangement joins TRBV6-1 to TRBJ1-4, with D uncertain. CDR1 and CDR2 (germline): MNHNS, SASEGT. The CDR3 is made up of 16 amino acids. The V end lost 4 bases, the J end lost 4 bases, and 16 bases lay between the germline ends. DNA for the CDR3: TGTGCCAGCAGTGGAGGGTATAGCTGGGATAATGAAAAACTGTTTTTT. It specifies CASSGGYSWDNEKLFF.